This TCR beta chain was observed in a study of T cell repertoires in cytomegalovirus infection. TCRdb recomputed calls from the reads with MiXCR, one row per CDR3 protein. There are approximately 110,000 distinct CDR3 sequences in the sample; around 40% occur only once, and 65% to 75% lies in the top ten. There are many counts of this clonotype. The target antigen is unknown. V was clipped by 6 bases and J by 4 bases, with 8 bases between them. The CDR3 length is 12 residues. From germline, CDR1 is SEHNR and CDR2 FQNEAQ (reference sequence). This specimen was CD8+ T cells from cultured PBMCs, taken from culture after CMV antigen stimulation. The source is a human donor in good health (CMV status not recorded). Some clones in this sample may be carry-over from other donors' samples. This chain links TRBV7-9 with TRBJ2-3, with D tentatively TRBD1 or TRBD2 (5 bases each). CDR3 sequence (DNA): TGTGCCAGCAGGTTGGGGGCAGATACGCAGTATTTT. Protein product: CASRLGADTQYF.